This TCR beta chain was sequenced for a study of molecular identifiers for immune sequencing clone quantification (dated by TCRdb to the late 2010s). A note on the overall study: For a replicate experiment, RNA from around 20,000 or 100,000 naive CD8 T cells was divided into five aliquots, of which four were sequenced. This methods study used CD8 T cells to benchmark TCR RNA copy counting and molecular-identifier clustering-based TCR repertoire sequencing (MIDCIRS).

This clonotype was seen at least ten times. The target of this receptor is not known. The input lacks base qualities; no much larger clone sits a single base away. Library creation used PCR. The run used an Illumina HiSeq 4000. Bulk TCR libraries were generated as previously described, with the TCR primers listed in Table S5 used. The Qiagen AllPrep DNA/RNA kit was used to purify total RNA. Before analysis, reads from multiple sequencing runs of the same library were pooled. As for how the authors treated the data: Only reads with exact TCR constant sequence were kept, trimmed to 150 nt, and grouped by their 12-nt molecular barcodes. Within each barcode group, reads were sub-clustered at a 15% Levenshtein threshold, and quality-weighted consensus sequences were built per RNA molecule. Non-functional sequences were removed, as were lower-count sequences one edit away from another. On the basis of fitting two negative binomial distributions, barcode sub-clusters with fewer than 20% of the maximum read count were discarded. Using fastp at Q25 and MiXCR, TCRdb reprocessed the public reads and kept productive beta chains. Duplicate CDR3 protein sequences are folded into a single record with the most common DNA and genes. The V and J calls were not made by the authors but by TCRdb's processing. For this sample the table gives over 600,000 distinct CDR3 sequences, of which just under 20% were detected only once. The ten largest clonotypes hold around 0.86% of the sample.

Relative to germline, V is 5 bases shorter and J is 0 bases shorter, with 13 bases between their ends. The CDR3, cysteine through phenylalanine, is 15 amino acids long. CDR3 DNA is the only sequence kept; it has 45 bases, read in frame from the first base. The germline V gene supplies CDR1 SGHTA and CDR2 FQGNSA. Here is what the overall study found, with its caveats: Roughly 2.8 recovered TCR RNA copies per cell were obtained by modeling, versus approximately 10 by digital PCR, implying a capture efficiency of about 30%. The naive libraries included spiked-in Jurkat TCR RNA (10 copies' worth), and this RNA is not part of the donor repertoire. When barcode sub-clustering was left out, chimeric consensus sequences inflated TCR diversity, with chimeras reaching as high as 47%. Identical TCR molecules sharing a barcode could cause highly expanded clone sizes to be underestimated. In CMV-specific effector cells, clones with more than 20 RNA copies contained over 98% of molecules, whereas in naive cells such clones contained under 1% of molecules. Spiked-in Jurkat TCR RNA equal to a single cell's worth was reported to be detectable even within 1,200,000 naive CD8 T cells.

Naive CD8 T cell libraries were made from roughly 20,000 to 1,000,000 sorted cells using 10%, 30% or 50% of purified RNA. On a BD FACSAria II, naive CD8 T cells were FACS-sorted as CD8+CD4-CCR7+CD45RA+ and collected into RLT Plus buffer. To test detection sensitivity, Jurkat RNA equal to fewer than 13 TCR copies was added to samples of about 20,000-1,000,000 naive CD8 T cells. CD8 T cells were enriched using RosetteSep CD8+ T Cell Enrichment Cocktail and Ficoll-Paque, and the enriched cells then underwent ACK red cell lysis. The chain was built from TRBV7-2 and TRBJ1-1; the D segment cannot be called with confidence. This TCR was sampled from a human donor in good health. Some libraries in this study had Jurkat cell RNA spiked in. The specimen was naive CD8+ T cells from blood, with Jurkat cell RNA spiked in. The cell subset or site label, read with the paper, signifies: FACS-sorted CD8+CD4-CCR7+CD45RA+ naive T cells. The CDR3 sequence is CASSPPDGMNTEAFF. The bases read TGTGCCAGCAGCCCCCCCGACGGGATGAACACTGAAGCTTTCTTT.